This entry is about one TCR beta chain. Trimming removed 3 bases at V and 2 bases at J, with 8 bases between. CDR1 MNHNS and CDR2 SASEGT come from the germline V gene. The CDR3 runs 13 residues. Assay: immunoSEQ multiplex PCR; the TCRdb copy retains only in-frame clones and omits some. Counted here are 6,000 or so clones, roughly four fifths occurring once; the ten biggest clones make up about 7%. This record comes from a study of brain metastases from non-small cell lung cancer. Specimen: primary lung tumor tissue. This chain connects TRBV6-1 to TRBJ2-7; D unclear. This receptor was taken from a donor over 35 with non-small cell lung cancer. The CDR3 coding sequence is TGTGCCAGCAGTGAGGGGTCGGCCTACGAGCAGTACTTC. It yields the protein CASSEGSAYEQYF.